The T cell receptor (beta chain) under discussion was sequenced for a study of T-cell memory formation after mild COVID-19. Across the whole study: Across donors, TCR clusters were largely donor specific. Study-wide points: The second-wave clones peaking on day 37 were not confirmed as SARS-CoV-2-specific. Contracting CD4+ clones were located mainly in CM and EM, and CD8+ clones in EMRA. A second wave expanding day 15 to 37 was CD4+-biased; contracting clones were balanced.

TCRdb re-called the 5' RACE reads through MiXCR, storing one row per CDR3 protein. The profile covers 120,000 to 150,000 distinct CDR3 sequences, with roughly 19% appearing a single time and 2% to 2.5% taken by the ten largest. Points on this clonotype: What it binds is unknown.

The CDR3 is made up of 13 amino acids. With 5 bases removed from V and 1 base from J, the gap between germline ends came to 8 bases. The chain couples TRBV12-3 or TRBV12-4 to TRBJ1-1, with D uncertain. Sample: PBMCs or a T cell subset sorted from them (not recorded which). This sequence originates from an adult woman who had mild COVID-19 (a few samples of this study predate the infection). Cell type and time point are not known. The CDR3 loop is CASSRQPNTEAFF. As DNA, the CDR3 is TGTGCCAGCAGTCGGCAGCCGAACACTGAAGCTTTCTTT.